This entry is about one TCR beta chain. Those who participated ranged in age from 18 to 89 years and resided in around 22 US areas. Recovery meant two consecutive negative NP/OP PCR tests, professional clearance, or resolved symptoms. These data originate in a study of blood T cell repertoires in COVID-19. On the study more broadly: Some COVID-19 samples were acute and others convalescent; all came from the United States, Italy and Spain. PBMCs, B-cell-depleted T cells, or T cells provided the cDNA or gDNA that made up the material.

The repertoire was sequenced with immunoSEQ multiplex PCR; TCRdb's copy has only in-frame clones and lacks some. The sample yields approximately 200,000 clones, about 90% seen once. The CDR3 covers 13 residues. Deletions cut 0 bases from V and 3 bases from J, with 6 bases between. This TCR came from a man aged 25-45 years who had recovered from COVID-19. The sample comprised PBMCs or T cells enriched from blood (not recorded which). The rearrangement links TRBV12-3 or TRBV12-4 to TRBJ2-7; no clear D. The CDR3 sequence is CASSLARSYEQYF. The CDR3, as DNA: TGTGCCAGCAGTTTAGCGCGAAGCTACGAGCAGTACTTC.